The 30 T cell receptor beta chains below come from one sample, sequenced in a study of T cell responses to AZD1222 COVID-19 vaccine. The assay was immunoSEQ multiplex PCR, and TCRdb's table has in-frame clones only and misses some. The sample yields 140,000 to 150,000 clones, 70% to 90% seen once. The material was peripheral blood, obtained on day 0 of AZD1222 vaccination. The receptor set was obtained from an adult in good health.

This chain links TRBV5-6 with TRBJ2-7; TRBD1 matches 7 bases. The CDR3 has 13 amino acids. V shed 5 bases, J shed 3 bases, and the junction held 5 bases outside the gene matches. Germline lookup yields CDR1 SGHDT and CDR2 YYEEEE. CDR3 residues: CASSFGTVYEQYF. The CDR3 region has the DNA TGTGCCAGCAGTTTCGGGACAGTCTACGAGCAGTACTTC.

The rearrangement links TRBV12-5 to TRBJ2-7, with D hard to call. The CDR3 is made up of 16 amino acids. Per germline, CDR1 LGHNT and CDR2 FRNRAP. The V and J ends lost 2 bases and 3 bases respectively, with 17 bases between them. CDR3 amino acids: CASGLNELSADYEQYF. In DNA form, the CDR3 reads TGTGCTAGTGGTTTGAACGAGCTCAGCGCGGACTACGAGCAGTACTTC. Variable domain in full (rest from reference TRBV12-5 and TRBJ2-7): DARVTQTPRHKVTEMGQEVTMRCQPILGHNTVFWYRQTMMQGLELLAYFRNRAPLDDSGMPKDRFSAEMPDATLATLKIQPSEPRDSAVYFCASGLNELSADYEQYFGPGTRLTVT.

The chain carries TRBV19 and TRBJ2-5; TRBD1 aligns across 7 bases. The V gene's germline CDR1 is LNHDA and CDR2 SQIVND (reference sequence). V lost 5 bases to trimming and J lost 5 bases; unmatched junction nucleotides: 8. The length of the CDR3 is 14 residues. Here the CDR3 DNA reads TGTGCCAGTAGTGTTTCGACAGGGAGTGAGACCCAGTACTTC. Its translation is CASSVSTGSETQYF.

The CDR3 region is CASSKKRRGGNQPQHF. CDR3 bases: TGTGCCAGCAGCAAAAAACGCAGGGGCGGCAATCAGCCCCAGCATTTT. The rearrangement joins TRBV11-3 to TRBJ1-5; tentative D call: TRBD1 (6 bases). V was clipped by 5 bases and J by 2 bases, with 16 bases between them. CDR1 SGHNT and CDR2 YENEEA come from the germline V gene. This CDR3 region has 16 residues.

The chain couples TRBV6-5 to TRBJ1-6; the match to TRBD1 covers 7 bases. With 6 bases clipped from V and 9 bases from J, the junction kept 8 bases outside the gene matches. The CDR3 loop spans 14 amino acids. Germline-derived CDR1 and CDR2 are MNHEY and SVGAGI. The DNA for the CDR3 is TGTGCCAGCAGGCCCGGAACAGGGGCTTCACCCCTCCACTTT. It encodes CASRPGTGASPLHF.

This clone showed up just a few times. The rearrangement joins TRBV11-2 to TRBJ1-6; no definite D call. The CDR3 consists of 13 residues. The germline V gene has CDR1 SGHAT and CDR2 FQNNGV. V dropped 3 bases and J dropped 7 bases, with 7 bases sitting between them. DNA of the CDR3: TGTGCCAGCAGCTTGATGGAAAATTCACCCCTCCACTTT. It translates to CASSLMENSPLHF.

This clone occurred once. The rearrangement links TRBV4-2 to TRBJ1-2; D gene uncertain. From germline, CDR1 is LGHNA and CDR2 YNFKEQ. This CDR3 contains 11 residues. Trimming stripped 5 bases from V and 1 base from J, with 2 bases between. CDR3 amino acids: CASSDNYGYTF. Here the CDR3 DNA reads TGTGCCAGCAGCGATAACTATGGCTACACCTTC.

The rearrangement links TRBV29-1 to TRBJ2-5, with a weak D call TRBD1 (7 bases). CDR3 length: 12 residues. CDR1 and CDR2 (germline): SQVTM, ANQGSEA. V lost 5 bases, J lost 4 bases, and 11 bases lay in between. In DNA, the CDR3 is TGCAGCGTTCCCCAGGGGGGAGAGACCCAGTACTTC. Translated: CSVPQGGETQYF. Together with reference TRBV29-1 and TRBJ2-5, the CDR3 gives the full variable domain: SAVISQKPSRDICQRGTSLTIQCQVDSQVTMMFWYRQQPGQSLTLIATANQGSEATYESGFVIDKFPISRPNLTFSTLTVSNMSPEDSSIYLCSVPQGGETQYFGPGTRLLVL.

This sequence joins TRBV6-1 and TRBJ1-2; no clear D gene. Per the germline V gene, CDR1 is MNHNS and CDR2 is SASEGT. This CDR3 is built from 14 residues. Trimming pared 1 base from V and 2 bases from J, leaving 8 bases between. Here the CDR3 reads CASSEGPANYGYTF. Written as DNA, the CDR3 is TGTGCCAGCAGTGAAGGTCCAGCAAACTATGGCTACACCTTC.

The chain joins TRBV6-5 to TRBJ2-7; D gene uncertain. The CDR3 is 14 amino acids. Trimming cost V 2 bases and J 3 bases, with 11 bases left between them. Looked up from germline, CDR1 is MNHEY and CDR2 is SVGAGI. The CDR3 sequence is CASSYEPPFYEQYF. CDR3 DNA sequence: TGTGCCAGCAGTTACGAGCCCCCGTTCTACGAGCAGTACTTC.

As for this clone: At one end the junction does not follow the germline gene, possibly because of a read error. This rearrangement joins TRBV6-1 to TRBJ1-2, with a possible D match to TRBD1 (5 bases). The CDR3 extends over 13 amino acids. CDR1 is MNHNS, CDR2 SASEGT, per germline. The DNA for the CDR3 is TGTGCCAGCAGTGAAAGCAGGGACTACGGCTACACCTTC. It codes for CASSESRDYGYTF.

The chain has TRBV5-1 and TRBJ1-1, with 10 bases identical to TRBD1. Losses at the gene ends were 4 bases for V and 4 bases for J; bases not matched to a gene: 10. CDR1 is SGHRS and CDR2 is YFSETQ in the germline V gene. The CDR3 spans 16 residues. The CDR3 here is CASSPDRGGAGTEAFF. For the CDR3, the DNA is TGCGCCAGCAGCCCGGACAGGGGGGGGGCGGGCACTGAAGCTTTCTTT.

This chain uses TRBV9 with TRBJ1-2; D is perhaps TRBD1 (6 bases). This CDR3 has 13 residues. V was shortened by 3 bases and J by 8 bases, with 14 bases between the two germline ends. Germline V gene sequence: CDR1 SGDLS, CDR2 YYNGEE. The CDR3 bases are TGTGCCAGCAGCGACAGGGAAATGTGGGGCTACACCTTC. Translating gives CASSDREMWGYTF.

The chain carries TRBV6-5 and TRBJ2-3; 7 bases match TRBD1. CDR3 length: 15 amino acids. Germline V gives CDR1 MNHEY, CDR2 SVGAGI. Losses at the gene ends were 5 bases for V and 2 bases for J; bases not matched to a gene: 7. In DNA form, the CDR3 reads TGTGCCAGCAGTACCTCGGGACAGCACACAGATACGCAGTATTTT. It encodes CASSTSGQHTDTQYF.

DNA for the CDR3: TGTGCCAGCAGTCCTAGGGACAGCTACTACGAGCAGTACTTC. The encoded protein is CASSPRDSYYEQYF. The chain combines TRBV27 with TRBJ2-7, with 7 bases identical to TRBD1. CDR3 length equals 14 residues. The J segment lost 3 bases and the V segment lost 5 bases, leaving 7 bases of the junction unmatched. Germline V lookup: CDR1 MNHEY, CDR2 SMNVEV (reference sequence).

The chain links TRBV11-2 to TRBJ1-5; 10 nucleotides match TRBD1. The trim removed 5 bases at V and 6 bases at J, leaving 7 bases unmatched. The V gene's germline CDR1 is SGHAT and CDR2 FQNNGV. This CDR3 region has 15 residues. CDR3 nucleotide sequence: TGTGCCAGCAGCCAGGGGGGACAGGGGTCTCAGCCCCAGCATTTT. Its translation is CASSQGGQGSQPQHF.

The chain has TRBV11-3 and TRBJ1-1; no firm D call. Trimming left V 2 bases short and J 7 bases short, with 5 bases between. Germline CDR1 reads SGHNT; CDR2 reads YENEEA. The CDR3 covers 11 residues. CDR3 bases: TGTGCCAGCAGCTTAAGTGGTGAAGCTTTCTTT. This codes for CASSLSGEAFF.

Points on this clone: Different DNA sequences within this sample yield the same CDR3. The chain combines TRBV7-6 with TRBJ2-5; 7 positions match TRBD2. The V and J ends lost 5 bases and 1 base, in that order; junction bases with no gene match: 4. There are 14 residues in the CDR3. Germline CDR1 and CDR2: SGHVS and FNYEAQ. CDR3 sequence reads: CASSRSGPQETQYF. CDR3 DNA: TGTGCCAGCAGCCGTAGCGGGCCCCAAGAGACCCAGTACTTC.

The rearrangement uses TRBV6-4 and TRBJ1-2, with 10 bases matching TRBD1. The V gene end was trimmed by 6 bases and the J gene end by 2 bases; junction bases not matched to a gene: 6. The CDR3 spans 15 residues. Germline CDR1 is MRHNA and CDR2 is SNTAGT. The CDR3 here is CASSAGTGDNYGYTF. CDR3 DNA sequence: TGTGCCAGCAGCGCCGGGACAGGGGACAACTATGGCTACACCTTC.

The chain uses TRBV27 and TRBJ1-2, with D perhaps TRBD1 (6 bases). V was trimmed by 6 bases and J by 4 bases, leaving 18 bases between them. The CDR3 consists of 15 residues. The V gene's germline CDR1 is MNHEY and CDR2 SMNVEV (reference sequence). CDR3 sequence reads: CASRPSRGRSYGYTF. The DNA of the CDR3 is TGTGCCAGCAGACCCAGCAGGGGTAGAAGCTATGGCTACACCTTC.

The CDR3 region is CASSEGPGQTYGYTF. CDR3 in DNA: TGTGCCAGCTCAGAAGGTCCCGGACAGACTTATGGCTACACCTTC. The V gene is TRBV18, the J gene TRBJ1-2, with D possibly TRBD1 on 6 matching bases. CDR1 and CDR2 from the germline V gene are KGHSH and LQKENI. The CDR3 is 15 residues long. Trimming removed 5 bases from V and 5 bases from J, with 18 bases in between.

The chain links TRBV19 to TRBJ1-2; D gene unclear. The germline V gene encodes CDR1 LNHDA and CDR2 SQIVND (reference sequence). The V and J ends lost 1 base and 7 bases respectively, with 10 bases between them. CDR3 size: 13 residues. CDR3 region: CASSIAGRGGYTF. DNA for the CDR3: TGTGCCAGTAGTATAGCGGGCCGTGGTGGCTACACCTTC.

This clone has only a few counts. The genes are TRBV7-9 and TRBJ2-3, with 8 bases matching TRBD2. Germline V gene sequence: CDR1 SEHNR, CDR2 FQNEAQ (reference sequence). CDR3 size: 13 residues. Trimming cost V 5 bases and J 5 bases; bases outside gene matches: 3. CDR3 protein: CASSLSGEDTQYF. The DNA of the CDR3 is TGTGCCAGCAGCCTTAGCGGGGAAGATACGCAGTATTTT. Combining the CDR3 with reference TRBV7-9 and TRBJ2-3 gives the whole variable domain DTGVSQNPRHKITKRGQNVTFRCDPISEHNRLYWYRQTLGQGPEFLTYFQNEAQLEKSRLLSDRFSAERPKGSFSTLEIQRTEQGDSAMYLCASSLSGEDTQYFGPGTRLTVL.

The rearrangement joins TRBV6-6 to TRBJ2-3, with 9 bases aligning to TRBD1. Looked up from germline, CDR1 is MNHNY and CDR2 is SVGAGI (reference sequence). The length of the CDR3 is 14 residues. Trimming took 6 bases from V and 5 from J; bases not matched to a gene: 6. CDR3 sequence reads: CASRSTGGKDTQYF. The CDR3 DNA follows: TGTGCCAGCAGGTCGACAGGGGGGAAAGATACGCAGTATTTT.

The chain has TRBV4-2 and TRBJ1-2, with a possible D match to TRBD1 (5 bases). This CDR3 is 14 amino acids long. Trimming stripped 5 bases from V and 6 bases from J, with 16 bases between. The germline CDR1 and CDR2 sequences are LGHNA and YNFKEQ. The DNA for the CDR3 is TGTGCCAGCAGCAGCATGTTGGGGGGTAATGGCTACACCTTC. Amino acids: CASSSMLGGNGYTF.

A note on this clone: A far bigger clonotype differs at one base, so this is likely a read error. CDR3 bases: TGTGCCAGCAGCTTTGGGGGGGATACGCAGTATTTT. Translating gives CASSFGGDTQYF. V is TRBV11-3 and J is TRBJ2-3; the D gene is possibly TRBD2 (6 bases). The germline V and J ends were trimmed by 3 bases and 6 bases, with 7 bases remaining between them. The CDR3 runs to 12 residues. The germline gives CDR1 SGHNT, CDR2 YENEEA.

The chain carries TRBV11-2 and TRBJ2-7, with D possibly TRBD1 on 5 matching bases. CDR1 is SGHAT, CDR2 FQNNGV, per germline. CDR3 size: 11 residues. V was shortened by 3 bases and J by 7 bases, with 7 bases between the two germline ends. For the CDR3, the DNA is TGTGCCAGCAGCTTCCCAGGGGAGCAGTACTTC. This sequence encodes CASSFPGEQYF.

This clone came up once. The chain has TRBV4-1 and TRBJ2-1; 7 nucleotides align to TRBD1. CDR1 is MGHRA, CDR2 YSYEKL, per germline. CDR3 length: 15 amino acids. The V segment lost 2 bases and the J segment 8 bases; nucleotides outside the gene matches: 9. The DNA of the CDR3 is TGCGCCAGCAGCCAACCTAAGACCGGACAGGATGAGCAGTTCTTC. Amino acids: CASSQPKTGQDEQFF.

CDR3 DNA sequence: TGTGCCAGCAGCTTGTTCTTATTGGCTGCAAGTAATCAGCCCCAGCATTTT. The encoded protein is CASSLFLLAASNQPQHF. The genes are TRBV5-5 and TRBJ1-5; D not resolved. Trimming pared 1 base from V and 4 bases from J, leaving 18 bases between. This CDR3 region has 17 residues. CDR1 and CDR2 from the germline V gene are SGHKS and YYEKEE (reference sequence).

CDR3 DNA: TGTGCCAGCAGGCCCCCTGGGGTCGTTGACACTGAAGCTTTCTTT. Encoded protein: CASRPPGVVDTEAFF. The rearrangement joins TRBV27 to TRBJ1-1; D not resolved. The V and J ends lost 6 bases and 3 bases respectively, with 17 bases between them. Germline CDR1 reads MNHEY; CDR2 reads SMNVEV (reference sequence). This CDR3 spans 15 amino acids.